The 21 T cell receptor beta chains listed next were all sequenced from one sample in a study of control samples from healthy donors and cancer patients (dated by TCRdb to the early 2020s). Libraries were constructed by the immunoSEQ multiplex PCR assay. In TCRdb, the immuneACCESS table is reduced to in-frame sequences with V and J assigned. These tables do not hold every clone; where another copy was compared, an unresolved V gene accounts for under half, and the others remain unexplained. Within this sample are roughly 150,000 clones, with about 94% of them counted one time only. Clones ranked in the top ten supply under 2.5% of the sample. The sequenced material came from blood. The source of these receptors is a man aged 45-65 years in good health.

The chain employs TRBV2 and TRBJ2-7; D not resolved. The germline gives CDR1 SNHLY, CDR2 FYNNEI. Trimming left V 4 bases short and J 0 bases short, with 7 bases between. This CDR3 is built from 13 residues. CDR3 sequence (DNA): TGTGCCAGCAGTGGCGTTTCCTCCTACGAGCAGTACTTC. This codes for CASSGVSSYEQYF.

The chain combines TRBV28 with TRBJ1-2, with D tentatively TRBD1 (6 bases). Germline loops: CDR1 MDHEN, CDR2 SYDVKM. This CDR3 is 14 amino acids long. Trimming cost V 7 bases and J 4 bases, with 16 bases left between them. As DNA, the CDR3 is TGTGCCAGCACCTCGGGGGCGACGCTCTATGGCTACACCTTC. Amino acids: CASTSGATLYGYTF.

The gene calls are TRBV5-6 and TRBJ2-1; D is unclear. V was pared by 2 bases and J by 5 bases, with 5 bases between. Germline CDR1 SGHDT, CDR2 YYEEEE. This CDR3 comprises 12 residues. The CDR3 loop is CASSFRDNEQFF. DNA of the CDR3: TGTGCCAGCAGCTTTAGGGACAATGAGCAGTTCTTC.

The rearrangement links TRBV5-6 to TRBJ2-1, with 9 nucleotides matching TRBD2. The V and J ends lost 0 bases and 1 base, in that order; junction bases with no gene match: 5. This CDR3 has 17 amino acids. Germline assignment: CDR1 SGHDT and CDR2 YYEEEE. The CDR3 DNA sequence: TGTGCCAGCAGCTTGGTCCTAGCGGGAATATCCTACAATGAGCAGTTCTTC. This encodes CASSLVLAGISYNEQFF.

V is TRBV9 and J is TRBJ1-3; D unresolved. CDR1 SGDLS and CDR2 YYNGEE come from the germline V gene. Trimming removed 4 bases at V and 0 bases at J, with 8 bases between. There are 14 residues in the CDR3. In nucleotides, the CDR3 is TGTGCCAGCAGCCCCCCCCTCTCTGGAAACACCATATATTTT. Residues: CASSPPLSGNTIYF.

The rearrangement uses TRBV27 and TRBJ2-5; maybe TRBD2 (6 bases). The length of the CDR3 is 13 residues. CDR1 MNHEY and CDR2 SMNVEV come from the germline V gene (reference sequence). The ends were cut back, 3 bases at V and 5 bases at J, with 10 bases in the middle. The CDR3 region is CASSFGAGETQYF. The CDR3 coding sequence is TGTGCCAGCAGTTTCGGGGCGGGGGAGACCCAGTACTTC.

This rearrangement joins TRBV19 to TRBJ1-2, with D possibly matching TRBD1 (6 bases). CDR1 is LNHDA, CDR2 SQIVND, per germline (reference sequence). V was pared by 4 bases and J by 7 bases, with 16 bases between. This CDR3 contains 14 residues. Here the CDR3 reads CASSTLFGQFGYTF. CDR3 nucleotides: TGTGCCAGTAGTACCCTCTTCGGACAGTTTGGCTACACCTTC.

The V call is TRBV6-6, the J call TRBJ1-2; D unclear. The CDR3 extends over 13 amino acids. V was shortened by 6 bases and J by 2 bases, with 10 bases between the two germline ends. The germline gives CDR1 MNHNY, CDR2 SVGAGI (reference sequence). The CDR3 coding sequence is TGTGCCAGCAGGACCGACGGGAACTATGGCTACACCTTC. This sequence encodes CASRTDGNYGYTF.

The V and J genes are TRBV7-3 and TRBJ2-3; D is possibly TRBD1 (6 bases). V shed 5 bases and J shed 6 bases, with 15 bases lying between them. The CDR3 runs to 14 residues. CDR1 is SGHTA, CDR2 FQGTGA, per germline. CDR3 region: CASSLSRRGDTQYF. The CDR3 coding sequence is TGTGCCAGCAGCCTAAGCCGCAGGGGCGATACGCAGTATTTT.

The chain combines TRBV10-1 with TRBJ2-2; D is undetermined. This CDR3 has 12 residues. V was shortened by 6 bases and J by 3 bases, with 5 bases between the two germline ends. The germline V gene encodes CDR1 WNHNN and CDR2 SYGVQD (reference sequence). The CDR3 sequence: CASSTYTGELFF. CDR3 DNA sequence: TGCGCCAGCAGCACATACACCGGGGAGCTGTTTTTT.

The rearrangement links TRBV5-1 to TRBJ1-1; no definite D call. CDR3 length: 14 residues. The V end lost 0 bases, the J end lost 1 base, and 7 bases lay between the germline ends. The germline V gene encodes CDR1 SGHRS and CDR2 YFSETQ. The CDR3 loop is CASSLGSTNTEAFF. CDR3 nucleotide sequence: TGCGCCAGCAGCTTGGGGTCGACGAACACTGAAGCTTTCTTT. Looking up the rest from reference TRBV5-1 and TRBJ1-1 gives the full variable domain: KAGVTQTPRYLIKTRGQQVTLSCSPISGHRSVSWYQQTPGQGLQFLFEYFSETQRNKGNFPGRFSGRQFSNSRSEMNVSTLELGDSALYLCASSLGSTNTEAFFGQGTRLTVV.

This CDR3 is CASTPAGTGNEKLFF. As DNA, the CDR3 is TGTGCCAGTACTCCTGCCGGGACAGGGAATGAAAAACTGTTTTTT. This chain joins TRBV19 and TRBJ1-4; 9 bases align to TRBD1. The V segment lost 7 bases and the J segment 5 bases; nucleotides outside the gene matches: 8. Germline-derived CDR1 and CDR2 are LNHDA and SQIVND (reference sequence). CDR3 length equals 15 residues.

The CDR3 DNA reads as TGTGCCTGGAGTTTGCAGGCCAGTTCACCCCTCCACTTT. Translation: CAWSLQASSPLHF. The J gene is TRBJ1-6, the V gene TRBV30; no reliable D call. Per germline, CDR1 GTSNPN and CDR2 SVGIG (reference sequence). CDR3 size: 13 residues. The V and J ends lost 2 bases and 9 bases respectively, with 11 bases between them.

This rearrangement joins TRBV12-3 or TRBV12-4 to TRBJ1-1, with D uncertain. The CDR3 runs to 13 residues. Trimming removed 2 bases from V and 1 base from J, with 5 bases in between. In DNA form, the CDR3 reads TGTGCCAGCAGTTTACGACGGAACACTGAAGCTTTCTTT. Protein sequence: CASSLRRNTEAFF.

This sequence joins TRBV7-9 and TRBJ2-3; tentatively, D is TRBD1 or TRBD2 (5 bases each). Germline V gene lookup returns CDR1 SEHNR and CDR2 FQNEAQ (reference sequence). V gave up 3 bases and J gave up 3 bases, with 7 bases separating them. The CDR3 has 13 amino acids. This CDR3 reads CASSLGPTDTQYF. CDR3 DNA: TGTGCCAGCAGCTTGGGACCTACAGATACGCAGTATTTT.

In this sample, this clone turned up once. The chain links TRBV21-1 to TRBJ2-7. TRBV21-1 is designated a pseudogene. CDR3 length: 15 residues. The CDR3: CASSPSPGAGYEQYF. The CDR3 nucleotides are TGTGCCAGCAGCCCCTCCCCGGGGGCAGGCTACGAGCAGTACTTC.

The genes are TRBV6-5 and TRBJ2-2; D possibly corresponds to TRBD1 (6 bases). This CDR3 spans 14 amino acids. Trimming removed 6 bases from V and 1 base from J, with 9 bases in between. CDR1 MNHEY and CDR2 SVGAGI come from the germline V gene. The CDR3 loop reads CASSRDKNTGELFF. For the CDR3, the DNA is TGTGCCAGCAGCCGGGACAAGAACACCGGGGAGCTGTTTTTT.

This clone was recorded only once. The rearrangement links TRBV5-4 to TRBJ1-5, with D possibly being TRBD1 (5 bases). Trimming took off 4 bases at V and 7 bases at J, with 12 bases between the two ends. This CDR3 contains 13 residues. CDR1 is SGHNT, CDR2 YYREEE, per germline (reference sequence). The CDR3 DNA follows: TGTGCCAGCAGCCTCGGACGGGGGCAGCCCCAGCATTTT. This sequence encodes CASSLGRGQPQHF.

This rearrangement joins TRBV18 to TRBJ1-4; possible D gene TRBD1, 5 bases. Germline loops: CDR1 KGHSH, CDR2 LQKENI. The germline V and J ends were trimmed by 1 base and 5 bases, with 11 bases remaining between them. CDR3 length: 15 amino acids. The CDR3 DNA reads as TGTGCCAGCTCACCACGGCGGGACCCGAATGAAAAACTGTTTTTT. Residues: CASSPRRDPNEKLFF.

This clone has a single count. The rearrangement links TRBV7-5 to TRBJ2-7; the D call of TRBD1 is as the table states it, not checked on the DNA. TRBV7-5 is a known pseudogene. The CDR3 extends over 15 amino acids. The CDR3, as DNA: TGTGCCAGAAGCTTAGTGGAGACAGCCTACTACGAGCAGTACTTC. Residues: CARSLVETAYYEQYF.

The chain employs TRBV11-2 and TRBJ1-2; D is unresolved. V lost 2 bases, J lost 9 bases, and 10 bases lay in between. The germline CDR1 and CDR2 sequences are SGHAT and FQNNGV. The CDR3 loop spans 12 amino acids. CDR3 amino acids: CASSLYQRRYTF. The CDR3 nucleotides read TGTGCCAGCAGCTTATATCAGCGTCGCTACACCTTC.